Below are 5 T cell receptor beta chains sequenced from a single sample in a study of T cells in tuberculosis. Libraries were prepared by immunoSEQ multiplex PCR; TCRdb keeps only in-frame clonotypes and omits some of them. The data show about 23,000 clones, with roughly 95% seen just once and less than 10% held by the top ten. Sequenced sample: PBMCs. The receptors were sampled from a donor between 5 and 29 years old with latent tuberculosis or without tuberculosis infection.

This sequence joins TRBV30 and TRBJ1-5; 7 nucleotides line up with TRBD1. With V trimmed by 3 bases and J by 2 bases, 1 base remained unmatched. CDR1 and CDR2 (germline): GTSNPN, SVGIG (reference sequence). The CDR3 contains 13 residues. CDR3 nucleotide sequence: TGTGCCTGGAGCGACAGGGGCAATCAGCCCCAGCATTTT. The encoded protein is CAWSDRGNQPQHF.

The chain uses TRBV25-1 and TRBJ1-2, with TRBD1 as a possible D gene (5 bases). Germline-derived CDR1 and CDR2 are MGHDK and SYGVNS. V gave up 2 bases and J gave up 4 bases, with 8 bases separating them. The CDR3 loop spans 13 amino acids. The CDR3 DNA sequence: TGTGCCAGCAGTGAAAGGGGAGGCTATGGCTACACCTTC. Residues: CASSERGGYGYTF.

The chain has TRBV2 and TRBJ2-4; D is uncertain. In germline, CDR1 is SNHLY, CDR2 FYNNEI. The CDR3 covers 15 residues. V gave up 5 bases and J gave up 8 bases, with 19 bases separating them. CDR3 region: CASSPSRQEAHIQYF. CDR3 DNA sequence: TGTGCCAGCAGTCCCAGTCGGCAAGAGGCTCACATTCAGTACTTC.

The chain couples TRBV6-4 to TRBJ2-3; no reliable D call. Germline-derived CDR1 and CDR2 are MRHNA and SNTAGT. V was trimmed by 3 bases and J by 0 bases, leaving 13 bases between them. This CDR3 has 16 residues. The chain's CDR3 is CASSDSARISTDTQYF. The CDR3 bases are TGTGCCAGCAGTGATTCAGCGAGAATTAGCACAGATACGCAGTATTTT.

The chain uses TRBV11-2 and TRBJ2-1, with 9 bases matching TRBD2. V lost 3 bases and J lost 7; bases outside the gene matches: 7. CDR3 length: 15 residues. From germline, CDR1 is SGHAT and CDR2 FQNNGV. CDR3 in amino acids: CASSLAGGPENEQFF. The CDR3 coding sequence is TGTGCCAGCAGCTTGGCGGGGGGGCCTGAGAATGAGCAGTTCTTC.